This T cell receptor beta chain was profiled in a study of T cell repertoires in cytomegalovirus infection. Study summary: It can be stated that public TCR beta signatures indicated CMV infection as well as a matching HLA type.

Study-wide findings and caveats: Based on cumulative public TCR beta family frequency, carriers of CMV plus the relevant HLA were identified. HLA-C-restricted CMV clonotypes gave the most frequent clonotype in two of eight donors.

In TCRdb, the reads were re-called with MiXCR into one record per CDR3 protein. The table lists more than 400,000 distinct CDR3 sequences, around 27% of them singletons, with less than 15% in the top ten. In its sample, this clonotype was seen a few times. Its antigen is not identified. Trimming took 7 bases from V and 7 from J; bases not matched to a gene: 6. Germline loops: CDR1 SGHVS, CDR2 FQNEAQ. CDR3 length equals 13 residues. The chain combines TRBV7-8 with TRBJ1-2, with 10 bases matching TRBD1. The specimen sequenced was PBMCs. This TCR was recovered from a human donor in good health (CMV status not recorded). Some clones in this sample may be carry-over from other donors' samples. CDR3 nucleotide sequence: TGTGCCAGCAAGTGGACAGGGGGAAGTGGCTACACCTTC. Translated: CASKWTGGSGYTF. Full variable domain (rest looked up from reference TRBV7-8 and TRBJ1-2): GAGVSQSPRYKVAKRGQDVALRCDPISGHVSLFWYQQALGQGPEFLTYFQNEAQLDKSGLPSDRFFAERPEGSVSTLKIQRTQQEDSAVYLCASKWTGGSGYTFGSGTRLTVV.